These T cell receptor beta chains were read from a single sample in a study of human T cells and chemical hapten exposure. Via MiXCR, TCRdb re-called the RACE reads, giving one row per CDR3 protein. The data contain 84,000 or so distinct CDR3 sequences, 10% of them singletons. Sequenced here: whole blood, sampled in connection with sensitization to the hapten diphenylcyclopropenone (DPC). These receptors were taken from a woman aged 25 to 45 with alopecia areata. Some clones in this sample may be carry-over from other donors' samples. CDR3s include the opening cysteine and the closing phenylalanine or tryptophan. A D gene is named only where the DNA matches it firmly. Size is stated for part of the rows, as once, few or many counts, or as a class when the clone is expanded.

few TRBJ2-3 TRBD2 TRBV20-1 TGCAGTGCTATGCCTCCGGGACTAGAGATCACAGATACGCAGTATTTT CSAMPPGLEITDTQYF
many TRBJ1-2 NA TRBV27 TGTGCCAGCAGTTTGAGTTCGCCCGGCTATGGCTACACCTTC CASSLSSPGYGYTF
many TRBJ2-6 NA TRBV24-1 TGTGCCACCAGTGATGACGGCCGCTCTGGGGCCAACGTCCTGACTTTC CATSDDGRSGANVLTF
many TRBJ2-3 NA TRBV12-3/TRBV12-4 TGTGCCAGCAGTTCCTCCCGGGGGACAGATACGCAGTATTTT CASSSSRGTDTQYF
few TRBJ1-1 NA TRBV11-2 TGTGCCAGCAGCCCTGGGTCGAGGCAGGTTGTAGCTTTCTTT CASSPGSRQVVAFF
many TRBJ2-1 TRBD2 TRBV18 TGTGCCAGCTCACCAAGGTTCACAGCGGGAGCTATGGGTAATGAGCAGTTCTTC CASSPRFTAGAMGNEQFF
NA TRBJ2-5 NA TRBV10-3 TGTGCCATCAGTGTCAGGGGAGAGACCCAGTACTTC CAISVRGETQYF
many TRBJ2-5 TRBD2 TRBV29-1 TGCAGCGTGTCTAGCGGGGGGGCCGGCGAGACCCAGTACTTC CSVSSGGAGETQYF
few TRBJ1-5 NA TRBV28 TGTGCCAGCAGTCCGCCAGAGGGTCAGCCCCAGCATTTT CASSPPEGQPQHF
many TRBJ1-1 TRBD1 TRBV5-4 TGTGCCAGCAGCTTCAGGGGGCAAACTGAAGCTTTCTTT CASSFRGQTEAFF
many TRBJ2-7 TRBD2 TRBV28 TGTGCCAGCAGCCAACTAGCGGGAGGTCACGAGCAGTACTTC CASSQLAGGHEQYF
many TRBJ2-1 TRBD2 TRBV7-8 TGTGCCAGCAGCCCCATGGCCGGGGTCTCCGCGGGGGGCCACAATGAGCAGTTCTTC CASSPMAGVSAGGHNEQFF
few TRBJ2-4 TRBD1 TRBV10-3 TGTGCCATCAGTGAATACCGGACAGGGGGATTTAAAAACATTCAGTACTTC CAISEYRTGGFKNIQYF
many TRBJ2-1 TRBD2 TRBV28 TGTGCCAGCAGTTTATATACTAGCGGGGGGGCCCAGTTCTTC CASSLYTSGGAQFF
NA TRBJ2-7 NA TRBV6-5 TGTGCCAGCAGTTACCGGGGCGTAGTGGGAGCCGGCAGCGAGCAGTACTTC CASSYRGVVGAGSEQYF
NA TRBJ1-3 NA TRBV20-1 TGCAGTGCTAGAGACCCCCGACAAGTCAACTACCTGAACACCATATATTTT CSARDPRQVNYLNTIYF
many TRBJ1-6 NA TRBV20-1 TGCAGTGCTAATAGGCAGACCTCCTATAATTCACCCCTCCACTTT CSANRQTSYNSPLHF
many TRBJ2-5 TRBD2 TRBV9 TGTGCCAGCAGCGTAGGTGCGGGAGGTACGGAGACCCAGTACTTC CASSVGAGGTETQYF
many TRBJ1-3 NA TRBV7-9 TGTGCCAGCAGCCCGACAGGCCCGCGGAACACCATATATTTT CASSPTGPRNTIYF
many TRBJ2-1 NA TRBV21-1 TGTGCCAGCAGTTCGGCACCCCCTTTCAATGAGCAGTTCTTC CASSSAPPFNEQFF
many TRBJ2-5 TRBD2 TRBV6-1 TGTGCCACCAAAACCGGGTGGGGGGGCCAAGAGACCCAGTACTTC CATKTGWGGQETQYF
many TRBJ2-6 NA TRBV7-6 TGTGCCAGCAGCCTCCTACAGGGTTTGCCCTCTGGGGCCAACGTCCTGACTTTC CASSLLQGLPSGANVLTF
NA TRBJ2-1 NA TRBV18 TGTGCCAGCTCAACCGGACAGCTCGGCAATGAGCAGTTCTTC CASSTGQLGNEQFF
few TRBJ1-5 NA TRBV12-3/TRBV12-4 TGTGCCAGCAGAGACGGATCCTGGCCCCAGCATTTT CASRDGSWPQHF
many TRBJ2-5 NA TRBV29-1 TGCAGCGTTGTTCCAGGGGAGACCCAGTACTTC CSVVPGETQYF
many TRBJ2-3 TRBD2 TRBV29-1 TGCAGCGTTGGAGCGGGGGCAGATACGCAGTATTTT CSVGAGADTQYF
many TRBJ1-4 NA TRBV7-9 TGTGCCAGCAGCTGGACAGTATCGTGGGGTAATGAAAAACTGTTTTTT CASSWTVSWGNEKLFF
many TRBJ2-1 TRBD2 TRBV27 TGTGCCAGCAGTTTAGTCGGGGGACTAGCGGTGAACAATGAGCAGTTCTTC CASSLVGGLAVNNEQFF
many TRBJ1-1 NA TRBV18 TGTGCCAGCTCACCGTTATTCCTACCGGGCCAAGTAGAGGGGACGAAAGCTTTCTTT CASSPLFLPGQVEGTKAFF
NA TRBJ2-5 NA TRBV7-9 TGTGCCAGCAGCTTAGTCCAGGAGACGTACCAAGAGACCCAGTACTTC CASSLVQETYQETQYF
many TRBJ2-1 TRBD2 TRBV18 TGTGCCAGCTCACGAACTAGCGGGAGTTCCTACAATGAGCAGTTCTTC CASSRTSGSSYNEQFF
few TRBJ1-1 NA TRBV5-4 TGTGCCAGCAGCTGGGGTGGTACAGGGAACACTGAAGCTTTCTTT CASSWGGTGNTEAFF
few TRBJ1-1 NA TRBV12-3/TRBV12-4 TGTGCCAGCAGCCTTATGACAGGTAACACTGAAGCTTTCTTT CASSLMTGNTEAFF
few TRBJ2-3 NA TRBV3-1 TGTGCCAGCAGCCAAGTTGGGGATACGCAGTATTTT CASSQVGDTQYF
NA TRBJ2-1 NA TRBV7-9 TGTGCCAGCAGCTCAATAACAGGGAAAGGTGAGCAGTTCTTC CASSSITGKGEQFF
few TRBJ2-6 NA TRBV5-1 TGCGCCAGCCAATTGTCTGGGGCCAACGTCCTGACTTTC CASQLSGANVLTF
many TRBJ1-1 NA TRBV5-1 TGCGCCAGCAGCTTTGCAGGGAACGGGGGCACTGAAGCTTTCTTT CASSFAGNGGTEAFF
few TRBJ2-1 NA TRBV6-2/TRBV6-3 TGTGCCAGCAGTTCCGGAATAAGCGGTCGGCAGTTCTTC CASSSGISGRQFF
many TRBJ2-2 NA TRBV21-1 TGTGCCAGCAGGAACGGACAGGCACCCACCGGGGAGCTGTTTTTT CASRNGQAPTGELFF
many TRBJ1-1 NA TRBV7-8 TGTGCCAGCAGCTTAGTTCCAGAGATGTGGAACACTGAAGCTTTCTTT CASSLVPEMWNTEAFF